This TCR beta chain was identified during a study of blood T cell repertoires in COVID-19. The repertoire was sequenced with immunoSEQ multiplex PCR; TCRdb's copy has only in-frame clones and lacks some. Seen here are under 250,000 clones, 85% observed once, and the top ten hold more than 6%. V dropped 7 bases and J dropped 2; count of bases not matched to a gene: 12. The germline CDR1 and CDR2 sequences are SNHLY and FYNNEI. The CDR3 consists of 16 residues. The chain combines TRBV2 with TRBJ1-1; 8 nucleotides agree with TRBD1. This sequence originates from a woman aged 60 to 75 with active or convalescent COVID-19. Input material: peripheral blood. The CDR3 protein is CASNTLPQGGNTEAFF. In nucleotides, the CDR3 is TGTGCCAGCAATACCCTTCCACAGGGGGGAAACACTGAAGCTTTCTTT.